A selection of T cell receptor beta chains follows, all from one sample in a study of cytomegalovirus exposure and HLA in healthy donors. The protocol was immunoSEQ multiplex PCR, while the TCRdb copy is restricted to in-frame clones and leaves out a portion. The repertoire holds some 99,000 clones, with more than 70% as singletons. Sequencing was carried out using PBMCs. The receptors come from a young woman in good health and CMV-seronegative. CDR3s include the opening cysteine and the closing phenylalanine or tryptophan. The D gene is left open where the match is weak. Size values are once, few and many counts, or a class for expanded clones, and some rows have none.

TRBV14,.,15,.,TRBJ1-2,TGTGCCAGCAGCACACGCCAGGGGATCAACTATGGCTACACCTTC,CASSTRQGINYGYTF
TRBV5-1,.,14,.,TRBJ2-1,TGCGCCAGCAGCCCGGACGGGACAAGCAATGAGCAGTTCTTC,CASSPDGTSNEQFF
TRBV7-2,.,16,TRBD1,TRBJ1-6,TGTGCCAGCAGCTTTGCTGGGGACAGGGGGGTCTCACCCCTCCACTTT,CASSFAGDRGVSPLHF
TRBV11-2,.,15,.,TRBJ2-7,TGTGCCAGCAGCCTCGGAGGGGACAGCTCCTACGAGCAGTACTTC,CASSLGGDSSYEQYF
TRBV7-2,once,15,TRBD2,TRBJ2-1,TGTGCCAGCAGCGGGACTAGCGGCTCCTACAATGAGCAGTTCTTC,CASSGTSGSYNEQFF
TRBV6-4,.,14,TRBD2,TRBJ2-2,TGTGCCAGCAGTGATGGCGGGAGTACCGGGGAGCTGTTTTTT,CASSDGGSTGELFF
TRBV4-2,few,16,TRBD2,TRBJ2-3,TGTGCCAGCAGCCGGGACTACTCCACAAGAACAGATACGCAGTATTTT,CASSRDYSTRTDTQYF
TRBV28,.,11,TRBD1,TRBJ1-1,TGTGCCAGCAGTGACAGGGTCGAGGCTTTCTTT,CASSDRVEAFF
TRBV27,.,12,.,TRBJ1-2,TGTGCCAGCGGGGGGTTGGGGTATGGCTACACCTTC,CASGGLGYGYTF
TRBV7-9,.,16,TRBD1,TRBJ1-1,TGTGCCAGCAGCACCCGACAGGGGATCATGAACACTGAAGCTTTCTTT,CASSTRQGIMNTEAFF
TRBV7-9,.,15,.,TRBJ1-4,TGTGCCAGCAGCCCCCAAACTGGGAGGGGTGAAAAACTGTTTTTT,CASSPQTGRGEKLFF
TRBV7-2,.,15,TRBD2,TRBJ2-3,TGTGCCAGCAGCTCCGGGACTAGGAACTCAGATACGCAGTATTTT,CASSSGTRNSDTQYF
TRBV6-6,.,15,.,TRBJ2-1,TGTGCCAGCAGTTTGTGGGGTGGGGCTAACAATGAGCAGTTCTTC,CASSLWGGANNEQFF
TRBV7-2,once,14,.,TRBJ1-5,TGTGCCAGCAGCCTCGACAGTGCCCCGGGGCCCCAGCATTTT,CASSLDSAPGPQHF
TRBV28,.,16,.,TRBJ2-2,TGTGCCAGCAGTTCCCTCAGGGAACGAGACACCGGGGAGCTGTTTTTT,CASSSLRERDTGELFF
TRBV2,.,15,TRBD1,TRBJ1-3,TGTGCCAGCAGAGACAGGGTTCTAAGGGGAAACACCATATATTTT,CASRDRVLRGNTIYF